These 20 T cell receptor beta chains were sequenced from one sample in a study of blood T cell repertoires in COVID-19. Clones were read by immunoSEQ multiplex PCR, and TCRdb kept only the in-frame ones, dropping some. The table has fewer than 20,000 clones, 85% to 90% seen once. The specimen sequenced was peripheral blood. The origin of the receptors is a human donor in a cohort sampled during active COVID-19.

A remark on this clone: Germline is not matched at one junction end, which may reflect a read error. Other DNA variants within this sample encode the same CDR3. The CDR3 here is CASSRGLAGGLGETQYF. The CDR3 DNA sequence: TGTGCCAGCAGTCGCGGACTAGCGGGGGGTTTGGGAGAGACCCAATACTTC. The rearrangement links TRBV2 to TRBJ2-5; 14 bases align to TRBD2. The germline CDR1 and CDR2 sequences are SNHLY and FYNNEI. The CDR3 is 17 amino acids.

The V and J genes are TRBV27 and TRBJ2-1, with 9 bases aligning to TRBD1. Germline assignment: CDR1 MNHEY and CDR2 SMNVEV (reference sequence). The CDR3 totals 13 residues. V was pared by 6 bases and J by 6 bases, with 3 bases of the junction left unmatched. Here the CDR3 reads CASRGTGSNEQFF. CDR3 nucleotide sequence: TGTGCCAGCAGGGGGACAGGGAGCAATGAGCAGTTCTTC.

DNA for the CDR3: TGTGCCAGCAGTTTTATATCCCGACAGGTTACGGTAGGCAATCAGCCCCAGCATTTT. Protein product: CASSFISRQVTVGNQPQHF. The chain carries TRBV27 and TRBJ1-5; a weak D match, TRBD1 (6 bases). Trimming took off 3 bases at V and 2 bases at J, with 23 bases between the two ends. The CDR3 length is 19 residues. Germline V CDR1 and CDR2: MNHEY, SMNVEV (reference sequence).

V is TRBV7-2 and J is TRBJ2-1; perhaps TRBD2 as D (6 bases). Trimming removed 5 bases at V and 6 bases at J, with 20 bases between. The CDR3 contains 16 residues. The germline V gene has CDR1 SGHTA and CDR2 FQGNSA. The CDR3 region is CASSRRDSPTANEQFF. The CDR3 bases are TGTGCCAGCAGCCGGCGGGACTCCCCTACAGCCAATGAGCAGTTCTTC.

The chain uses TRBV27 and TRBJ1-2; 8 bases agree with TRBD1. Germline V gene lookup returns CDR1 MNHEY and CDR2 SMNVEV (reference sequence). The CDR3 consists of 14 residues. V gave up 3 bases and J gave up 5 bases; unmatched junction bases: 5. The CDR3 nucleotides are TGTGCCAGCAGTTTTCAGGGGGCTGGGTATGGCTACACCTTC. Translation gives CASSFQGAGYGYTF.

The chain links TRBV27 to TRBJ2-7; 9 bases align to TRBD1. The V segment lost 1 base and the J segment 6 bases; nucleotides outside the gene matches: 13. The CDR3 is made up of 17 amino acids. CDR1 is MNHEY and CDR2 is SMNVEV in the germline V gene (reference sequence). CDR3 nucleotides: TGTGCCAGCAGTTTATATGCGGGGACAGGGAGAAGCGGCGAGCAGTACTTC. Protein sequence: CASSLYAGTGRSGEQYF.

This chain links TRBV3-1 (or the pseudogene TRBV3-2) with TRBJ2-4, with 10 bases identical to TRBD1. V gave up 4 bases and J gave up 12 bases; unmatched junction bases: 15. The CDR3 sequence is 16 residues long. Germline assignment: CDR1 LGHDT and CDR2 YNNKEL (reference sequence). The CDR3 here is CASSPTELTRDRGQYF. The CDR3 region has the DNA TGTGCCAGCAGCCCCACGGAGCTAACCCGGGACAGGGGTCAGTACTTC.

The CDR3 loop is CASSSPTGSGYTF. In DNA form, the CDR3 reads TGTGCCAGCAGTTCCCCGACAGGGAGTGGCTACACCTTC. The rearrangement joins TRBV6-6 to TRBJ1-2; 7 bases are shared with TRBD1. This CDR3 has 13 residues. Germline trimming cut 4 bases from V and 7 bases from J; bases unmatched to any gene: 6. Germline values: CDR1 MNHNY, CDR2 SVGAGI (reference sequence).

V usage is TRBV11-3 and J usage is TRBJ2-2, with D tentatively TRBD1 (5 bases). V dropped 1 base and J dropped 4 bases, with 10 bases sitting between them. The length of the CDR3 is 15 residues. The germline V gene encodes CDR1 SGHNT and CDR2 YENEEA. CDR3 region: CASSLGRDTTGELFF. In DNA, the CDR3 is TGTGCCAGCAGCTTAGGCAGGGATACCACCGGGGAGCTGTTTTTT.

This clone was detected once. This chain connects TRBV5-1 to TRBJ1-2; the match to TRBD1 covers 7 bases. Germline CDR1 and CDR2: SGHRS and YFSETQ. Losses at the gene ends were 2 bases for V and 5 bases for J; bases not matched to a gene: 3. This CDR3 region has 13 residues. This chain's CDR3 is CASSFGTAYGYTF. The CDR3 DNA reads as TGCGCCAGCAGCTTTGGGACAGCTTATGGCTACACCTTC.

This rearrangement joins TRBV10-3 to TRBJ2-2; no clear D gene. Trimming took off 2 bases at V and 1 base at J, with 5 bases between the two ends. The CDR3 runs 14 residues. Germline-derived CDR1 and CDR2 are ENHRY and SYGVKD. The CDR3 loop reads CAISEVQNTGELFF. CDR3 in DNA: TGTGCCATCAGTGAGGTACAGAACACCGGGGAGCTGTTTTTT.

The chain combines TRBV14 with TRBJ2-2; TRBD2 agrees at 8 bases. The length of the CDR3 is 16 residues. From germline, CDR1 is SGHDN and CDR2 FVKESK. With V trimmed by 4 bases and J by 5 bases, 9 bases remained unmatched. The DNA of the CDR3 is TGTGCCAGCAGCCCGTTGGCAGCGGGGGTGACCGGGGAGCTGTTTTTT. Its translation is CASSPLAAGVTGELFF. The full variable domain, rest sourced from reference TRBV14 and TRBJ2-2, is EAGVTQFPSHSVIEKGQTVTLRCDPISGHDNLYWYRRVMGKEIKFLLHFVKESKQDESGMPNNRFLAERTGGTYSTLKVQPAELEDSGVYFCASSPLAAGVTGELFFGEGSRLTVL.

This clone was seen just once. The chain combines TRBV7-8 with TRBJ2-5, with 10 nucleotides matching TRBD1. The CDR3 runs to 15 residues. V lost 5 bases and J lost 4; bases outside the gene matches: 7. Germline V CDR1 and CDR2: SGHVS, FQNEAQ. The CDR3 bases are TGTGCCAGCAGCGTACCCGGGACAGGGGTAGAGACCCAGTACTTC. It translates to CASSVPGTGVETQYF. Drawing the rest from reference TRBV7-8 and TRBJ2-5, the complete variable domain is GAGVSQSPRYKVAKRGQDVALRCDPISGHVSLFWYQQALGQGPEFLTYFQNEAQLDKSGLPSDRFFAERPEGSVSTLKIQRTQQEDSAVYLCASSVPGTGVETQYFGPGTRLLVL.

Comments on this clone: Sequence at one end of the junction differs from germline and may be a read error. V and J are TRBV5-4 and TRBJ2-2; a weak D match, TRBD2 (5 bases). Germline CDR1 is SGHNT and CDR2 is YYREEE (reference sequence). The CDR3 length is 15 residues. The CDR3 DNA is TGTGCCAGCAGCTTGGCGGCGGGTACCACCCGGGAGCTGTTTTTT. Residues: CASSLAAGTTRELFF.

This chain links TRBV29-1 with TRBJ1-1; the D gene is possibly TRBD1 (5 bases). Per germline, CDR1 SQVTM and CDR2 ANQGSEA. Trimming took off 4 bases at V and 0 bases at J, with 15 bases between the two ends. The CDR3 consists of 15 residues. The CDR3 protein is CSVVGSATVNTEAFF. CDR3 nucleotide sequence: TGCAGCGTTGTTGGATCAGCGACAGTGAACACTGAAGCTTTCTTT.

CDR3 nucleotides: TGTGCCAGCAGTGGGCGGGGGACCTACAATGAGCAGTTCTTC. Protein sequence: CASSGRGTYNEQFF. The rearrangement uses TRBV2 and TRBJ2-1, with 7 positions matching TRBD2. The V and J ends lost 4 bases and 2 bases, in that order; junction bases with no gene match: 2. Germline CDR1 is SNHLY and CDR2 is FYNNEI. The CDR3 is 14 amino acids.

This clone was observed a single time. The V and J genes are TRBV4-2 and TRBJ1-6; possibly TRBD1 for D (5 bases). The CDR3 runs to 15 residues. Germline CDR1 LGHNA, CDR2 YNFKEQ. V was cut by 4 bases and J by 8 bases, with 15 bases left in between. The CDR3 protein is CASSRQQGEDSPLHF. CDR3 sequence (DNA): TGTGCCAGCAGCCGCCAGCAGGGTGAGGATTCACCCCTCCACTTT.

This chain connects TRBV9 to TRBJ2-1; 9 nucleotides line up with TRBD1. The junction had 14 bases not matched to a gene; V was cut back by 4 bases and J by 9 bases. The CDR3 is made up of 16 amino acids. CDR1 is SGDLS, CDR2 YYNGEE, per germline. CDR3 bases: TGTGCCAGCAGCCCCCAGGGACAGGGCCCTTGGGGTGAGCAGTTCTTC. Translating gives CASSPQGQGPWGEQFF.

The rearrangement uses TRBV7-8 and TRBJ1-5, with D possibly matching TRBD1 (6 bases). The germline V gene encodes CDR1 SGHVS and CDR2 FQNEAQ. V dropped 2 bases and J dropped 8 bases, with 19 bases sitting between them. The CDR3 has 16 residues. CDR3 protein: CASSLRGGGLSEPQHF. Written as DNA, the CDR3 is TGTGCCAGCAGCTTAAGAGGGGGAGGGTTATCGGAGCCCCAGCATTTT.

The chain joins TRBV27 to TRBJ2-7, with 9 positions matching TRBD1. There are 18 residues in the CDR3. Germline V gives CDR1 MNHEY, CDR2 SMNVEV (reference sequence). The V and J ends lost 6 bases and 3 bases, in that order; junction bases with no gene match: 18. In DNA form, the CDR3 reads TGTGCCAGCAGACAAACAGGGGAATGGACAGGGGTTGGCTACGAGCAGTACTTC. Its translation: CASRQTGEWTGVGYEQYF.